This T cell receptor beta chain was observed in a study of blood T cell repertoires in COVID-19. For the study at large: The origin of the acute and convalescent COVID-19 samples was the United States, Italy and Spain. PBMCs, B-cell-depleted T cells, or T cells provided the cDNA or gDNA that made up the material.

Using immunoSEQ multiplex PCR, the repertoire was profiled, and TCRdb retains in-frame clones only, with some absent. The repertoire consists of about 170,000 clones, with under 90% occurring once and the leading ten covering about 11%. Trimming cost V 1 base and J 1 base; bases outside gene matches: 5. This CDR3 contains 16 residues. CDR1 and CDR2 from the germline V gene are SGHKS and YYEKEE (reference sequence). The TCR sequence derives from a woman at least 80 years old with active or convalescent COVID-19. The chain recombines TRBV5-5 with TRBJ2-1; 7 bases fit TRBD1. Specimen: peripheral blood. CDR3 loop: CASSLWGTASYNEQFF. CDR3 coding DNA: TGTGCCAGCAGCTTGTGGGGGACAGCTTCCTACAATGAGCAGTTCTTC.